Only a few counts were recorded for the clone carrying this T cell receptor (beta chain). Its antigen is unknown. In the PCR, 60 Vbeta and 13 Jbeta primers were used. Measured with immunoSEQ multiplex PCR; TCRdb has only the in-frame clones, and not every one. The profile shows 150,000 to 200,000 clones, 81% of them singletons. Trimming stripped 5 bases from V and 5 bases from J, with 15 bases between. The CDR3 totals 14 residues. The germline V gene encodes CDR1 SEHNR and CDR2 FQNEAQ (reference sequence). These data come from a study of cytomegalovirus exposure and HLA in healthy donors. Notes on the study in general: TCR beta chains associated with HLA were, in a later analysis, more clonally expanded than equally common others. Earlier analysis looked at TCR beta V segments, and most were productive about 87% or about 30% of the time.

Whereas donors were nominally healthy upon sampling, unrecorded immune exposures were probable. Sequencing input: PBMCs. This chain uses TRBV7-9 with TRBJ1-1, with D perhaps TRBD1 (5 bases). The sequence was obtained from a woman younger than 45 in good health and CMV-seronegative. As DNA, the CDR3 is TGTGCCAGCAGCCTCGATGCGGGGGGTACTGAAGCTTTCTTT. This translates into CASSLDAGGTEAFF.